This T cell receptor (beta chain) was captured in a study of shared clonotypes between healthy human individuals. The assay ran at deep level. The authors loaded roughly 200 ng DNA, tens of thousands of T cell genomes, into sorted-subset replicate PCRs. Clones were sequenced by immunoSEQ multiplex PCR, and TCRdb holds only the in-frame ones, with some missing. The sample shows 2 million to 2.5 million clones, 85% to 95% of them seen only once. This clone was recorded only once. The antigen remains undetermined. Naive CD8 cells lacked CD45RO and underwent positive selection for CCR7, leaving out terminally differentiated effector memory CD45RA+ cells. Healthy adults negative for HIV, lacking recent acute infections or vaccinations, served as donors. V was pared by 7 bases and J by 3 bases, with 9 bases between. Germline CDR1 and CDR2: LNHDA and SQIVND (reference sequence). The CDR3 totals 12 residues.

Study results and limitations: Sample collection involved blood only; tissue repertoires are likely different.

The sample was naive CD8+ T cells from PBMCs. This clonotype was sampled from a man aged 18 to 29 in good health. Some clones in this sample may be carry-over from other donors' samples. The chain is built from TRBV19 and TRBJ1-2; D gene ambiguous. This CDR3 is CASTNRDYGYTF. As DNA, the CDR3 is TGTGCCAGTACGAACAGAGACTATGGCTACACCTTC.